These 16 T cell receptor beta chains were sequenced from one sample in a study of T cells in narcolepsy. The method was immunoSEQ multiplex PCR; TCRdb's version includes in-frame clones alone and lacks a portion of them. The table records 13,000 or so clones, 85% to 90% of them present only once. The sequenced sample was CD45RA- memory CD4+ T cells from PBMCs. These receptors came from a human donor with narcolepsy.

The CDR3 region has the DNA TGTGCCACCAGCAGAGAGGACAGACCAGATACGCAGTATTTT. Amino acids: CATSREDRPDTQYF. The chain joins TRBV15 to TRBJ2-3, with a weak D call TRBD1 (6 bases). This CDR3 is 14 amino acids long. V was shortened by 0 bases and J by 4 bases, with 8 bases between the two germline ends. Germline values: CDR1 LNHNV, CDR2 YYDKDF (reference sequence).

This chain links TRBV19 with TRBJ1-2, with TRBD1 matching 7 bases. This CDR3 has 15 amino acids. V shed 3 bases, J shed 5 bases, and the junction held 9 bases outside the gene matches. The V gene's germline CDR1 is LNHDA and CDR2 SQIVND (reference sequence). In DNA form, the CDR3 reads TGTGCCAGTAGTATGGACAGGCAGAATACATATGGCTACACCTTC. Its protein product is CASSMDRQNTYGYTF.

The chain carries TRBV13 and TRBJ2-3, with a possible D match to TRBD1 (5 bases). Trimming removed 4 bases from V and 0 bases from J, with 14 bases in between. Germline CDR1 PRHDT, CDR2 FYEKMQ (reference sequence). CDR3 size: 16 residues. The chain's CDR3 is CASSSLVGPSTDTQYF. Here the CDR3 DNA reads TGTGCCAGCAGCTCACTCGTGGGGCCAAGCACAGATACGCAGTATTTT.

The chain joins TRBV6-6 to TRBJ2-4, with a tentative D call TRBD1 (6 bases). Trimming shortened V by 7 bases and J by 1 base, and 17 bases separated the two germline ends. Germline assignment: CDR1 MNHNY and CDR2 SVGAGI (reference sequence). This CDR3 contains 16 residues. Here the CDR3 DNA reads TGTGCCAGCACCTGGGCACAGGGTCTTGCCAAAAACATTCAGTACTTC. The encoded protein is CASTWAQGLAKNIQYF.

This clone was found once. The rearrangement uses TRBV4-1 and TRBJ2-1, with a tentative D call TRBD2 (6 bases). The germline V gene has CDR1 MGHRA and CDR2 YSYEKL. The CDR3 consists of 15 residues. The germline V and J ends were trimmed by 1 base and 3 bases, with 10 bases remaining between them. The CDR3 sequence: CASSQVEGRYNEQFF. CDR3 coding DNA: TGCGCCAGCAGCCAAGTGGAGGGGCGCTACAATGAGCAGTTCTTC.

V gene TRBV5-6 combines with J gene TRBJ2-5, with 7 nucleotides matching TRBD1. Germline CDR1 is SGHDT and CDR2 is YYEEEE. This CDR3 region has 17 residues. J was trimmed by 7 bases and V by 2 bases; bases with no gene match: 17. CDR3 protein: CASSFPSTGADWGTQYF. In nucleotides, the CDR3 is TGTGCCAGCAGCTTCCCAAGTACAGGGGCTGACTGGGGGACCCAGTACTTC.

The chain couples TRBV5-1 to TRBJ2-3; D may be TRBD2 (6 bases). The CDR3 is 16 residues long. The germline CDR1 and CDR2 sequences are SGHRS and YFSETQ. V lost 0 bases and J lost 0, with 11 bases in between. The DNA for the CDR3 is TGCGCCAGCAGCTTGGGGGCCGGGACTAGCACAGATACGCAGTATTTT. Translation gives CASSLGAGTSTDTQYF.

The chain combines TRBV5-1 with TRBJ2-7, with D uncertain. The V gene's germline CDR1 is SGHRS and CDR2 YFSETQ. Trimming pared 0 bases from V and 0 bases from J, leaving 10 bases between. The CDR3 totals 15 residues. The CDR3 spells CASSLGDMISYEQYF. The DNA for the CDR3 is TGCGCCAGCAGCTTGGGAGACATGATCTCCTACGAGCAGTACTTC.

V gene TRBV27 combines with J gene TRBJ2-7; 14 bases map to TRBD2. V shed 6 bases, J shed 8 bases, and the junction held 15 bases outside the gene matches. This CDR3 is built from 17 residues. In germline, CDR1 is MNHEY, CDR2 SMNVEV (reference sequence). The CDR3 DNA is TGTGCCAGCAGAAGTCGTACTGGGACTAGCGGGAGATCTAAGCAGTACTTC. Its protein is CASRSRTGTSGRSKQYF.

This chain's CDR3 is CASSTLSYTEAFF. CDR3 DNA sequence: TGTGCCAGTAGTACCCTATCCTACACTGAAGCTTTCTTT. This chain joins TRBV19 and TRBJ1-1; D is undetermined. The CDR3 totals 13 residues. Germline loops: CDR1 LNHDA, CDR2 SQIVND (reference sequence). V was clipped by 4 bases and J by 3 bases, with 9 bases between them.

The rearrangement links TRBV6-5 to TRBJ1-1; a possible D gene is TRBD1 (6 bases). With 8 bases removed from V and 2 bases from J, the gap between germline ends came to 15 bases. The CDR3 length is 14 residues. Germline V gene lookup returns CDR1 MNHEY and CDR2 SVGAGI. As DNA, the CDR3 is TGTGCCAGCGGCCCCTCAGGGGCTAACACTGAAGCTTTCTTT. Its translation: CASGPSGANTEAFF.

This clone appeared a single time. The CDR3 DNA reads TGTGCCAGTAGTATAGCTGCGGGTGGAAATACGCAGTATTTT. Translation gives CASSIAAGGNTQYF. This chain uses TRBV19 with TRBJ2-3; possible D gene TRBD2, 5 bases. Germline assignment: CDR1 LNHDA and CDR2 SQIVND (reference sequence). V lost 1 base and J 7 bases, leaving 12 bases between the germline ends. The CDR3 runs 14 residues.

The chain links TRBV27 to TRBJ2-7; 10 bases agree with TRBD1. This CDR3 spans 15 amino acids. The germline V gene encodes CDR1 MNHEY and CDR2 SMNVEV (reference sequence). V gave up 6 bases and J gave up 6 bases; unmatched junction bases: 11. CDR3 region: CASSRTIGTGAEQYF. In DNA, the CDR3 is TGTGCCAGCAGCCGAACGATCGGGACAGGGGCCGAGCAGTACTTC.

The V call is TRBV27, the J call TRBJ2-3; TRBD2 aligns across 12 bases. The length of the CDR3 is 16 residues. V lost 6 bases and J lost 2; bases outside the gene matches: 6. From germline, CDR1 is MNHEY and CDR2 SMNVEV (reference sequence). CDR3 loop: CASSVLAGGATDTQYF. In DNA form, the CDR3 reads TGTGCCAGCAGCGTACTAGCGGGGGGAGCCACAGATACGCAGTATTTT.

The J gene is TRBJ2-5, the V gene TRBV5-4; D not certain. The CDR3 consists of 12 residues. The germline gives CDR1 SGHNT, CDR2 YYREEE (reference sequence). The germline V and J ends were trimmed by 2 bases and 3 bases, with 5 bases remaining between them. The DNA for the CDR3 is TGTGCCAGCAGCTTACCTAAAGAGACCCAGTACTTC. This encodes CASSLPKETQYF.

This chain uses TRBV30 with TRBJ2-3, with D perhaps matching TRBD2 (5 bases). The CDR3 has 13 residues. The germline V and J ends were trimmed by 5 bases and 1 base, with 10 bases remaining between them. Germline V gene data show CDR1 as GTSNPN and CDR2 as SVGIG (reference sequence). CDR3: CAWDPGGTDTQYF. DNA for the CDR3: TGTGCCTGGGACCCCGGGGGCACAGATACGCAGTATTTT. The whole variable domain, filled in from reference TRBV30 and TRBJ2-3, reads SQTIHQWPATLVQPVGSPLSLECTVEGTSNPNLYWYRQAAGRGLQLLFYSVGIGQISSEVPQNLSASRPQDRQFILSSKKLLLSDSGFYLCAWDPGGTDTQYFGPGTRLTVL.